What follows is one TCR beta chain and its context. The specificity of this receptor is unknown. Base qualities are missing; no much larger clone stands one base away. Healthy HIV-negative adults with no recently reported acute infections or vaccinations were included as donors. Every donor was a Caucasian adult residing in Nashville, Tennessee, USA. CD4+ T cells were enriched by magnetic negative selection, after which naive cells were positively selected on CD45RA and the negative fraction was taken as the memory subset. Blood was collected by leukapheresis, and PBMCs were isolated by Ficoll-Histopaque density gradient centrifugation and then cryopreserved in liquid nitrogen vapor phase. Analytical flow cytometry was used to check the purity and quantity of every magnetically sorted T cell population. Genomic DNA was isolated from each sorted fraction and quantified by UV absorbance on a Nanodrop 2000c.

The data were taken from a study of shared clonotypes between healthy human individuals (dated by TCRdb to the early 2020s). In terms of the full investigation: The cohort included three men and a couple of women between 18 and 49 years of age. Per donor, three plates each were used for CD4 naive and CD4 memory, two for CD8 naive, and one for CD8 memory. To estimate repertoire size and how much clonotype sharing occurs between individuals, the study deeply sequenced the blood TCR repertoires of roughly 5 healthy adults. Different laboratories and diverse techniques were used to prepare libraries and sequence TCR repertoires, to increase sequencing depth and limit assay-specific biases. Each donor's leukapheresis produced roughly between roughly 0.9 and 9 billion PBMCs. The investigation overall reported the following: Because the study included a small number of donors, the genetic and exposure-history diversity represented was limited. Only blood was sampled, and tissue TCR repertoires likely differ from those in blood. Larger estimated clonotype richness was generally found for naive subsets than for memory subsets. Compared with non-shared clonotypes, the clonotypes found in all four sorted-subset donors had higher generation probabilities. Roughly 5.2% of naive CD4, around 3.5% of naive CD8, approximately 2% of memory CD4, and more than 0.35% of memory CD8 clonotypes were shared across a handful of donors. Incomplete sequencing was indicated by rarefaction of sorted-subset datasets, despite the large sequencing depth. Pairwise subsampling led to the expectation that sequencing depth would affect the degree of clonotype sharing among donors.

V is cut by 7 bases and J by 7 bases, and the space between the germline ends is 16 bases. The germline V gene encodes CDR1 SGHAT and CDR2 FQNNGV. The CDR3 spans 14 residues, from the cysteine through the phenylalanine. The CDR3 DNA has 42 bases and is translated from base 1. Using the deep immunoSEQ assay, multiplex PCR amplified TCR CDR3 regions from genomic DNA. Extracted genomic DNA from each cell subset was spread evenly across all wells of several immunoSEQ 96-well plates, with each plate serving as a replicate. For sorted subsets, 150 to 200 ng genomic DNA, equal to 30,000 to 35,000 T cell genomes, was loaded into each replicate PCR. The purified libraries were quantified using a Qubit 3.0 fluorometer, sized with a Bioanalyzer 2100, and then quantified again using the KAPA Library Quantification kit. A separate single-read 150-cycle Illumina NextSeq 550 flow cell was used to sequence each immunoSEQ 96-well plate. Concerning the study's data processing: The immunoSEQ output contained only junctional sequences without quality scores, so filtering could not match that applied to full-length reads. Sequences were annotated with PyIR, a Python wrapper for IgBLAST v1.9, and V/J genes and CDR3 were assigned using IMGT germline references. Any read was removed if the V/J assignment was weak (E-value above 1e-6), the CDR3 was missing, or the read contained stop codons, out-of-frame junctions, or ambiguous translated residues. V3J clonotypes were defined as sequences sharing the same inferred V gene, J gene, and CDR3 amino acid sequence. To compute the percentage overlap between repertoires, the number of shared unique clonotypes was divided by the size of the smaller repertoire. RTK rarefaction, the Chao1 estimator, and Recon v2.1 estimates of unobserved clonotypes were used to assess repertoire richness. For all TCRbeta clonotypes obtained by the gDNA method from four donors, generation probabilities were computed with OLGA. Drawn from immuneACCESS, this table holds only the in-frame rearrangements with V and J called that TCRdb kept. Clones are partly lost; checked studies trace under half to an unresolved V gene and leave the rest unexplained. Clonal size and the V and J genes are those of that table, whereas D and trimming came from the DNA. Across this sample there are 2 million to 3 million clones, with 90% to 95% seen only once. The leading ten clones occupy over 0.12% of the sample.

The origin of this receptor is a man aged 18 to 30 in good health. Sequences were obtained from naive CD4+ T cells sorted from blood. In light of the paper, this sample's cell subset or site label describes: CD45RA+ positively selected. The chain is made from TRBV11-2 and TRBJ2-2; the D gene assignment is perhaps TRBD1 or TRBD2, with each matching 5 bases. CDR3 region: CASTPGLQGGELFF. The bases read TGTGCCAGCACCCCTGGACTGCAGGGCGGGGAGCTGTTTTTT.